One sample yielded the 18 T cell receptor beta chains listed below, sequenced in a study of blood T cell repertoires in COVID-19. The protocol was immunoSEQ multiplex PCR, while the TCRdb copy is restricted to in-frame clones and leaves out a portion. The data contain about 170,000 clones, less than 85% of them seen just once; the ten biggest clones take up approximately 4.4%. Sequenced input: PBMCs or T cells enriched from blood (not recorded which). The origin of the receptors is a woman in her forties or fifties who had recovered from COVID-19.

This chain joins TRBV12-3 or TRBV12-4 and TRBJ2-1, with a tentative D call TRBD1 (6 bases). This CDR3 is 12 amino acids long. The V end was cut by 7 bases, the J end by 7 bases, with 11 bases between. CDR3 nucleotide sequence: TGTGCCAGCACCCATAGGGGGAATGAGCAGTTCTTC. This encodes CASTHRGNEQFF.

This chain connects TRBV6-4 to TRBJ2-6, with a possible D match to TRBD1 (6 bases). The CDR3 runs to 16 residues. Trimming stripped 5 bases from V and 2 bases from J, with 13 bases between. Germline lookup yields CDR1 MRHNA and CDR2 SNTAGT. DNA for the CDR3: TGTGCCAGCAGTCGCGTAGGGGGTACTGGGGCCAACGTCCTGACTTTC. It codes for CASSRVGGTGANVLTF.

The chain is built from TRBV10-3 and TRBJ1-1; perhaps TRBD1 as D (6 bases). CDR3 length: 13 residues. Trimming removed 6 bases at V and 6 bases at J, with 14 bases between. Germline loops: CDR1 ENHRY, CDR2 SYGVKD. CDR3 sequence reads: CAIRRPGAPEAFF. CDR3 in DNA: TGTGCCATCAGGCGGCCAGGGGCCCCTGAAGCTTTCTTT.

The chain carries TRBV28 and TRBJ1-1; TRBD1 might be the D (6 bases). The V gene lost 3 bases and the J gene lost 3 bases, with 11 bases spanning the gap. Germline loops: CDR1 MDHEN, CDR2 SYDVKM. The CDR3 extends over 14 amino acids. CDR3 nucleotides: TGTGCCAGCAGTTTGACGGGGGGCTACACTGAAGCTTTCTTT. Translating it yields CASSLTGGYTEAFF.

The chain recombines TRBV5-4 with TRBJ1-4; 11 bases are shared with TRBD1. The CDR3 is 15 residues long. Trimming took 0 bases from V and 6 from J; bases not matched to a gene: 1. Germline-derived CDR1 and CDR2 are SGHNT and YYREEE (reference sequence). As DNA, the CDR3 is TGTGCCAGCAGCTTGGCGGGACAGGGGGATGAAAAACTGTTTTTT. Translating gives CASSLAGQGDEKLFF.

V gene TRBV5-4 combines with J gene TRBJ2-2, with D perhaps matching TRBD1 (6 bases). The CDR3 is 14 amino acids. Trimming left V 4 bases short and J 2 bases short, with 9 bases between. Germline CDR1 SGHNT, CDR2 YYREEE (reference sequence). The DNA of the CDR3 is TGTGCCAGCAGCCCGGGACATAACACCGGGGAGCTGTTTTTT. This translates into CASSPGHNTGELFF.

V and J are TRBV29-1 and TRBJ2-3; D possibly corresponds to TRBD1 (5 bases). Trimming pared 7 bases from V and 6 bases from J, leaving 8 bases between. CDR1 SQVTM and CDR2 ANQGSEA come from the germline V gene. CDR3 size: 10 residues. The CDR3 nucleotides read TGCAGCGCCCAGGGTGATACGCAGTATTTT. This translates into CSAQGDTQYF.

The chain has TRBV6-5 and TRBJ2-7, with unresolved D. V gave up 2 bases and J gave up 0 bases, with 11 bases separating them. Germline V gene lookup returns CDR1 MNHEY and CDR2 SVGAGI. The CDR3 totals 15 residues. The CDR3 DNA reads as TGTGCCAGCAGTTACGGGCCGGCCGCCTCCTACGAGCAGTACGTC. It is translated as CASSYGPAASYEQYV.

The chain links TRBV6-2 or TRBV6-3 to TRBJ2-1; D remains ambiguous. The CDR3 runs to 12 residues. CDR1 and CDR2 (germline): MNHEY, SVGEGT. The V end lost 5 bases, the J end lost 10 bases, and 12 bases lay between the germline ends. The CDR3 DNA sequence: TGTGCCAGCAGTCGCCGCCCGGTGGAGCAGTTCTTC. It encodes CASSRRPVEQFF.

This clone came up once. The CDR3 reads CASGNTGKTEAFF. CDR3 in DNA: TGTGCCAGCGGCAACACAGGGAAAACTGAAGCTTTCTTT. The chain links TRBV6-5 to TRBJ1-1; D may be TRBD1 (6 bases). The CDR3 sequence is 13 residues long. In germline, CDR1 is MNHEY, CDR2 SVGAGI. V shed 8 bases and J shed 5 bases, with 15 bases lying between them.

This sequence joins TRBV12-5 and TRBJ1-1; D unclear. Germline V gene lookup returns CDR1 LGHNT and CDR2 FRNRAP. The ends were cut back, 5 bases at V and 1 base at J, with 11 bases in the middle. The CDR3 spans 14 residues. CDR3: CASGRSGRNTEAFF. The DNA for the CDR3 is TGTGCTAGTGGTAGGTCCGGGAGGAACACTGAAGCTTTCTTT.

CDR3 loop: CASSMGRVGSPLHF. CDR3 sequence (DNA): TGTGCCAGTAGTATGGGCAGGGTTGGTTCACCCCTCCACTTT. V and J are TRBV19 and TRBJ1-6; TRBD1 is a possible D gene (5 bases). There are 14 residues in the CDR3. Germline CDR1 and CDR2: LNHDA and SQIVND (reference sequence). V lost 3 bases, J lost 9 bases, and 12 bases lay in between.

V and J are TRBV6-5 and TRBJ1-4, with D maybe TRBD1 (5 bases). This CDR3 spans 15 amino acids. Germline V CDR1 and CDR2: MNHEY, SVGAGI. Trimming removed 6 bases at V and 8 bases at J, with 19 bases between. CDR3 bases: TGTGCCAGCAGCCGCACACGAAGGGGAGGGGAAAAACTGTTTTTT. It codes for CASSRTRRGGEKLFF.

The J gene is TRBJ2-7, the V gene TRBV6-2 or TRBV6-3; weak D call: TRBD1 (6 bases). V gave up 6 bases and J gave up 9 bases, with 15 bases separating them. The germline V gene encodes CDR1 MNHEY and CDR2 SVGEGT. CDR3 length: 12 amino acids. CDR3: CASSSGAWGQYV. CDR3 DNA: TGTGCCAGCAGCTCAGGGGCCTGGGGGCAGTACGTC.

The chain is built from TRBV9 and TRBJ2-5; D gene uncertain. Germline V lookup: CDR1 SGDLS, CDR2 YYNGEE. V was trimmed by 4 bases and J by 5 bases, leaving 12 bases between them. The CDR3 loop spans 13 amino acids. The CDR3 protein is CASSPPHAETQYF. CDR3 nucleotides: TGTGCCAGCAGCCCCCCGCACGCGGAGACCCAGTACTTC.

This clone was seen a few times. The J gene is TRBJ2-3, the V gene TRBV7-7, with a tentative D call TRBD2 (5 bases). Trimming removed 6 bases at V and 4 bases at J, with 11 bases between. The CDR3 runs to 13 residues. CDR1 is SSHAT, CDR2 FNYEAQ, per germline (reference sequence). Here the CDR3 reads CASSGGGPDTQYF. DNA for the CDR3: TGTGCCAGCAGTGGCGGAGGCCCAGATACGCAGTATTTT. The variable domain in full, completed from reference TRBV7-7 and TRBJ2-3, reads GAGVSQSPRYKVTKRGQDVTLRCDPISSHATLYWYQQALGQGPEFLTYFNYEAQPDKSGLPSDRFSAERPEGSISTLTIQRTEQRDSAMYRCASSGGGPDTQYFGPGTRLTVL.

This clone was counted between two and nine times. V gene TRBV7-2 combines with J gene TRBJ1-1; TRBD1 might be the D (5 bases). CDR1 is SGHTA and CDR2 is FQGNSA in the germline V gene. The V gene lost 5 bases and the J gene lost 2 bases, with 9 bases spanning the gap. CDR3 length: 13 residues. CDR3 coding DNA: TGTGCCAGCAGCGATGGACAAAACACTGAAGCTTTCTTT. Translating gives CASSDGQNTEAFF.

The chain uses TRBV18 and TRBJ2-5, with D tentatively TRBD2 (6 bases). This CDR3 comprises 13 residues. CDR1 and CDR2 (germline): KGHSH, LQKENI. The V and J ends lost 3 bases and 4 bases respectively, with 9 bases between them. CDR3 coding DNA: TGTGCCAGCTCACCCCAGGGAGGAGAGACCCAGTACTTC. The encoded protein is CASSPQGGETQYF.